The rows below give T cell receptor beta chains drawn from one sample of a study of T cells in Graves' hyperthyroidism and ophthalmopathy. Via MiXCR, TCRdb re-called the multiplex PCR reads, giving one row per CDR3 protein. The sample consists of roughly 740,000 distinct CDR3 sequences, 16% of them appearing once. Sequencing input: blood. The receptors shown here come from a man younger than 35 with Graves' hyperthyroidism. CDR3s leave out the opening cysteine and the closing phenylalanine or tryptophan. Fields, in order: J gene, V gene, CDR3 protein.

j_call: TRBJ1-2; v_call: TRBV27; cdr3_aa: ASSSHDRRGYGYT
j_call: TRBJ2-4; v_call: TRBV10-2; cdr3_aa: ASSEQGGGRWRAKNIQY
j_call: TRBJ1-1; v_call: TRBV5-5; cdr3_aa: ASSLGQSLNTEAF
j_call: TRBJ2-1; v_call: TRBV27; cdr3_aa: ASSLGTGLNNEQF
j_call: TRBJ2-1; v_call: TRBV7-8; cdr3_aa: ASSLGPQAGHNEQF
j_call: TRBJ1-6; v_call: TRBV11-2; cdr3_aa: ASSPLERQFNSPLH
j_call: TRBJ2-7; v_call: TRBV30; cdr3_aa: AWSASPYEQY
j_call: TRBJ2-1; v_call: TRBV11-1; cdr3_aa: ASSLSSGRGASYNEQF
j_call: TRBJ2-3; v_call: TRBV11-3; cdr3_aa: ASSLEGFGLVVADTQY
j_call: TRBJ2-2; v_call: TRBV5-1; cdr3_aa: ASREGGGTGGELF
j_call: TRBJ1-2; v_call: TRBV18; cdr3_aa: ASSLGEEDGYT
j_call: TRBJ1-2; v_call: TRBV2; cdr3_aa: ATPDRVNYGYT
j_call: TRBJ2-5; v_call: TRBV7-2; cdr3_aa: ASSGQGGRETQY
j_call: TRBJ2-5; v_call: TRBV25-1; cdr3_aa: ASSGGNQETQY
j_call: TRBJ1-2; v_call: TRBV19; cdr3_aa: ASSIGYSNDGYT
j_call: TRBJ2-1; v_call: TRBV28; cdr3_aa: ASRVTGGSYNEQF
j_call: TRBJ1-5; v_call: TRBV30; cdr3_aa: AWQTGLQPQH
j_call: TRBJ1-3; v_call: TRBV28; cdr3_aa: ASSLPNSGNTIY
j_call: TRBJ2-7; v_call: TRBV5-8; cdr3_aa: ASSYSSGGSEQY
j_call: TRBJ2-3; v_call: TRBV7-9; cdr3_aa: ASSLLDRPTDTQY
j_call: TRBJ1-4; v_call: TRBV28; cdr3_aa: ASRDITNEKLL
j_call: TRBJ2-6; v_call: TRBV6-1; cdr3_aa: ASTLDRISGANVLT
j_call: TRBJ2-5; v_call: TRBV5-6; cdr3_aa: ASSLAGPETQY
j_call: TRBJ1-1; v_call: TRBV12-3/TRBV12-4; cdr3_aa: ASSLSENTEAF
j_call: TRBJ2-5; v_call: TRBV4-2; cdr3_aa: ASRRQGRGGETQY
j_call: TRBJ2-3; v_call: TRBV7-9; cdr3_aa: ASAWVDTQY
j_call: TRBJ2-5; v_call: TRBV6-1; cdr3_aa: ASGAGLQETQY
j_call: TRBJ2-1; v_call: TRBV28; cdr3_aa: ASSGTSRNEQF
j_call: TRBJ2-7; v_call: TRBV2; cdr3_aa: ASIPTDSYEQY
j_call: TRBJ1-4; v_call: TRBV30; cdr3_aa: AWSANRVSTSEKLF
j_call: TRBJ2-7; v_call: TRBV6-1; cdr3_aa: ASTPGGTGRHYEQY
j_call: TRBJ2-1; v_call: TRBV6-5; cdr3_aa: ASSYLGTGGNNEQF
j_call: TRBJ1-4; v_call: TRBV28; cdr3_aa: ASSLWGSWEKLF
j_call: TRBJ2-2; v_call: TRBV7-9; cdr3_aa: ASSGPGQDTGELF
j_call: TRBJ2-2; v_call: TRBV5-1; cdr3_aa: ASSLEVRLITNTGELF
j_call: TRBJ2-3; v_call: TRBV20-1; cdr3_aa: SARHLADSTDTQY